This TCR beta chain was sequenced during a study of OX40 agonist ivuxolimab in advanced cancers. In the study overall: Patients got intravenous ivuxolimab at 0.01 to 10 mg/kg every 2 weeks.

Study-wide findings and caveats: CD4+ and CD8+ blood T cells expanded clonally by week 6 at 0.1 to 3.0 mg/kg.

The CDR3 runs 12 residues. Germline values: CDR1 SNHLY, CDR2 FYNNEI. Trimming took off 6 bases at V and 13 bases at J, with 18 bases between the two ends. Concerning this clone itself: The antigen is undetermined.

TCRdb's copy holds only in-frame clones and misses some; the assay was immunoSEQ multiplex PCR. The top ten clones hold over 0.15% of a sample with about 84,000 clones, about nine tenths of them seen once. The source is an adult with an advanced solid tumor such as melanoma, head and neck, liver or kidney cancer. Source: CD4+ or CD8+ T cells sorted from blood, taken in a trial of the OX40 agonist ivuxolimab. The rearrangement links TRBV2 to TRBJ2-5, with a weak D call TRBD1 (5 bases). The DNA for the CDR3 is TGTGCCAGCAGCGTCGCCCGCCAGGGTTTGTACTTC. It codes for CASSVARQGLYF.